This T cell receptor beta chain was sequenced for a study of T cells after yellow fever vaccination. TCRdb redid the calling of the 5' RACE reads with MiXCR, one entry per CDR3 protein. The data show about 580,000 distinct CDR3 sequences, around a sixth seen once. Germline CDR1 reads SGHRS; CDR2 reads YFSETQ. CDR3 length: 15 amino acids. Trimming cost V 3 bases and J 3 bases, with 13 bases left between them. Sequencing used PBMCs, obtained about 5 days after the first yellow fever vaccination. The source is a man between 18 and 35 years old who received the YFV17D yellow fever vaccine. This rearrangement joins TRBV5-1 to TRBJ2-4; the D gene is possibly TRBD1 (5 bases). The CDR3 nucleotides read TGCGCCAGCAGCTCGCCAGGGATAGTCAAAAACATTCAGTACTTC. Translated, it gives CASSSPGIVKNIQYF. Filled out from reference TRBV5-1 and TRBJ2-4, the complete variable domain reads KAGVTQTPRYLIKTRGQQVTLSCSPISGHRSVSWYQQTPGQGLQFLFEYFSETQRNKGNFPGRFSGRQFSNSRSEMNVSTLELGDSALYLCASSSPGIVKNIQYFGAGTRLSVL.